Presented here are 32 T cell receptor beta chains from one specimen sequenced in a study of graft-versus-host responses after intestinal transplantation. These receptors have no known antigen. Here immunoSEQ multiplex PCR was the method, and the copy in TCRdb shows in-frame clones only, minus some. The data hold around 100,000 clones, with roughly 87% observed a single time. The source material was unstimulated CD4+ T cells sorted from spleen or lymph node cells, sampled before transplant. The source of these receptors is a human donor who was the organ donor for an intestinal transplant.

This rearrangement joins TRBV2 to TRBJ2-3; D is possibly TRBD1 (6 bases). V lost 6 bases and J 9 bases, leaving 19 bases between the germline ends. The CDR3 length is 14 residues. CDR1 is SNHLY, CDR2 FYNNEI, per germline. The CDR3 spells CASRGAFTSTTQYF. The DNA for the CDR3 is TGTGCCAGCAGGGGGGCCTTTACATCGACCACGCAGTATTTT.

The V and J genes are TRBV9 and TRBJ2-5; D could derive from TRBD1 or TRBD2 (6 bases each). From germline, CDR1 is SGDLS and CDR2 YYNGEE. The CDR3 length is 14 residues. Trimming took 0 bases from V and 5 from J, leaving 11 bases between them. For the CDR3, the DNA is TGTGCCAGCAGCGTAGGGGGGGCAGGGGAGACCCAGTACTTC. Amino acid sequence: CASSVGGAGETQYF.

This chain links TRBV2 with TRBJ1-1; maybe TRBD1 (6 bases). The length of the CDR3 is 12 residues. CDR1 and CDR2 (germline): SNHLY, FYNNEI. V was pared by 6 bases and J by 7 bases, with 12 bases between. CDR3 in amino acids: CASRGQSHEAFF. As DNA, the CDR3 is TGTGCCAGCAGAGGACAGTCTCATGAAGCTTTCTTT.

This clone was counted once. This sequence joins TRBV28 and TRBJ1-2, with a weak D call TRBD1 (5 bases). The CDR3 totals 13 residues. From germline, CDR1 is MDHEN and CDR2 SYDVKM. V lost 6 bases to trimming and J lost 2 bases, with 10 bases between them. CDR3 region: CASSPGQNYGYTF. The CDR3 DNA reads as TGTGCCAGCAGCCCAGGACAAAACTATGGCTACACCTTC.

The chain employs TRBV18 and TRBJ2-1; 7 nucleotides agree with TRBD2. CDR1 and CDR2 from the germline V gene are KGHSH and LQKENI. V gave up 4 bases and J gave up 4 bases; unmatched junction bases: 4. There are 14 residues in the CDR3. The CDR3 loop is CASSHGGTYNEQFF. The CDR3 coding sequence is TGTGCCAGCTCACACGGGGGGACTTACAATGAGCAGTTCTTC.

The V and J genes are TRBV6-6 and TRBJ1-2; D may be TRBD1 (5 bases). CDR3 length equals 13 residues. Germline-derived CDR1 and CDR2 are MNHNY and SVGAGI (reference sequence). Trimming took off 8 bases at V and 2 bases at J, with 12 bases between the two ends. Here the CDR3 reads CASLQDSNYGYTF. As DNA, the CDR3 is TGTGCCAGCCTACAGGACTCCAACTATGGCTACACCTTC.

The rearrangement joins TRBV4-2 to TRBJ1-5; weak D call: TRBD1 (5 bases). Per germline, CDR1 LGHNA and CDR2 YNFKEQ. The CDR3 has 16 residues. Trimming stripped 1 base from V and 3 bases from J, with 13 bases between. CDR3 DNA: TGTGCCAGCAGCCAAGTTGGTGGGGGACCCAATCAGCCCCAGCATTTT. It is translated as CASSQVGGGPNQPQHF.

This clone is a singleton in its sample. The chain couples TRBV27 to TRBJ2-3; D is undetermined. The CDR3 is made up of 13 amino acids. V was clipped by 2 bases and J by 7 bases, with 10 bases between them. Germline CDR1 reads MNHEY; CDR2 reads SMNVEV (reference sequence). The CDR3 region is CASSLEETNTQYF. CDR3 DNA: TGTGCCAGCAGTTTAGAGGAGACAAATACGCAGTATTTT.

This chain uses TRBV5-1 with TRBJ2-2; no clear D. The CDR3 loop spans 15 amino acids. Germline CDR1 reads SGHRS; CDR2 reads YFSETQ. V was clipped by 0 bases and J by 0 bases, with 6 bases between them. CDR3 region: CASSLDVSNTGELFF. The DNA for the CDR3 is TGCGCCAGCAGCTTGGATGTGTCGAACACCGGGGAGCTGTTTTTT.

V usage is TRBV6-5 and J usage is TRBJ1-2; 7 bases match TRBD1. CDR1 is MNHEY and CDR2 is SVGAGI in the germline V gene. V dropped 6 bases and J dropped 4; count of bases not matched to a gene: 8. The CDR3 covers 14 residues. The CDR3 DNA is TGTGCCAGCAGGACAGGGATCTCGGCCTATGGCTACACCTTC. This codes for CASRTGISAYGYTF.

The chain's CDR3 is CASSVDGQGVREQYF. The DNA for the CDR3 is TGTGCCAGCAGCGTAGATGGACAGGGGGTGCGCGAGCAGTACTTC. This chain uses TRBV9 with TRBJ2-7; the match to TRBD1 covers 10 bases. This CDR3 has 15 amino acids. Germline trimming cut 0 bases from V and 6 bases from J; bases unmatched to any gene: 6. CDR1 is SGDLS and CDR2 is YYNGEE in the germline V gene. The variable domain in full, with the rest retrieved from reference TRBV9 and TRBJ2-7, is DSGVTQTPKHLITATGQRVTLRCSPRSGDLSVYWYQQSLDQGLQFLIQYYNGEERAKGNILERFSAQQFPDLHSELNLSSLELGDSALYFCASSVDGQGVREQYFGPGTRLTVT.

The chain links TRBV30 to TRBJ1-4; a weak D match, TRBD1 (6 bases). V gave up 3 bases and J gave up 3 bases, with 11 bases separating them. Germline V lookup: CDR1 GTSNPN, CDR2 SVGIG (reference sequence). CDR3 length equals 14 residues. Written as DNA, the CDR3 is TGTGCCTGGAGCCTGGGGGCCTCTAATGAAAAACTGTTTTTT. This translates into CAWSLGASNEKLFF.

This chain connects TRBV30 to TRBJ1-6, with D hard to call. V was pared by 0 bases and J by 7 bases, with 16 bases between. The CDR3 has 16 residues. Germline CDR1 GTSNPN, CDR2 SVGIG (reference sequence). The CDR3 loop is CAWSVLRVRENSPLHF. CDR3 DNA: TGTGCCTGGAGTGTACTGAGGGTGAGAGAGAATTCACCCCTCCACTTT.

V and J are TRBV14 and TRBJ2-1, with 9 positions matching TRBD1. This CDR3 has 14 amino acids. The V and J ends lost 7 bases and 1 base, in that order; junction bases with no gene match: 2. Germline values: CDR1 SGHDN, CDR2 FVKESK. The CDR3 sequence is CASTDRGSYNEQFF. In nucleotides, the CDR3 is TGTGCCAGCACCGACAGGGGGTCCTACAATGAGCAGTTCTTC.

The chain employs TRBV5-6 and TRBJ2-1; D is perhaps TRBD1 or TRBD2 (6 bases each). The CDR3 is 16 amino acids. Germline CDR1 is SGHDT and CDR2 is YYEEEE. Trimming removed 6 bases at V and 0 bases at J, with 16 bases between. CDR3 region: CASTPRGVSSYNEQFF. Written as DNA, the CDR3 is TGTGCCAGCACCCCAAGGGGGGTGAGCTCCTACAATGAGCAGTTCTTC.

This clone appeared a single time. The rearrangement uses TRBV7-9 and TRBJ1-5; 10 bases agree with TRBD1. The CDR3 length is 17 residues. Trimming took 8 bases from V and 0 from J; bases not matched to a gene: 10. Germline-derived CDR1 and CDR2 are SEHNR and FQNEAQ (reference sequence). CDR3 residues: CASGPTGGLNSNQPQHF. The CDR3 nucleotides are TGTGCCAGCGGTCCGACAGGGGGCCTGAATAGCAATCAGCCCCAGCATTTT.

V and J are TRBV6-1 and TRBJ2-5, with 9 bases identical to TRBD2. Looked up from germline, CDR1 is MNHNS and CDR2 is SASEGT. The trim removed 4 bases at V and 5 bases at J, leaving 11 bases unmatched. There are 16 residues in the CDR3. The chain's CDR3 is CASSVGSSGGLETQYF. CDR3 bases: TGTGCCAGCAGTGTGGGTAGTAGCGGGGGATTGGAGACCCAGTACTTC.

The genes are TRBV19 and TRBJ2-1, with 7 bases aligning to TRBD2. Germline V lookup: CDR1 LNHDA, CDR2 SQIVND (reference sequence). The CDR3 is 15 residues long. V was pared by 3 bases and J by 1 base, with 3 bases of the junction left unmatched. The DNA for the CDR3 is TGTGCCAGTAGTATCCGGGGGGAATCCTACAATGAGCAGTTCTTC. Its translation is CASSIRGESYNEQFF.

CDR3 protein: CASSMGPNLGNEQFF. CDR3 coding DNA: TGTGCCAGTAGTATGGGGCCAAACCTGGGCAATGAGCAGTTCTTC. The rearrangement joins TRBV19 to TRBJ2-1, with D maybe TRBD1 (5 bases). The length of the CDR3 is 15 residues. Per germline, CDR1 LNHDA and CDR2 SQIVND (reference sequence). With 3 bases removed from V and 6 bases from J, the gap between germline ends came to 15 bases.

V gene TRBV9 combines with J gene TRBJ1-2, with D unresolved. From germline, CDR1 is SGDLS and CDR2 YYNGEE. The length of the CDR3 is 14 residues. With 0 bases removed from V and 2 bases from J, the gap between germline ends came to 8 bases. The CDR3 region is CASSVGSGNYGYTF. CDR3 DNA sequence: TGTGCCAGCAGCGTAGGTTCAGGAAACTATGGCTACACCTTC.

The CDR3 spells CASSFRGRSYEQYF. The CDR3 coding sequence is TGTGCCAGCAGCTTCCGCGGACGGTCCTACGAGCAGTACTTC. The chain carries TRBV7-8 and TRBJ2-7; D gene ambiguous. Deletions cut 3 bases from V and 1 base from J, with 10 bases between. From germline, CDR1 is SGHVS and CDR2 FQNEAQ. This CDR3 region has 14 residues.

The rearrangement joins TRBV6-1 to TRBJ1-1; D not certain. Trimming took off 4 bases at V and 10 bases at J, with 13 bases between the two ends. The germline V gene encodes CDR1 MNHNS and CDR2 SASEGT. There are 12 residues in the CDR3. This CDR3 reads CASSAPGERAFF. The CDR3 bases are TGTGCCAGCAGTGCCCCAGGAGAACGAGCTTTCTTT.

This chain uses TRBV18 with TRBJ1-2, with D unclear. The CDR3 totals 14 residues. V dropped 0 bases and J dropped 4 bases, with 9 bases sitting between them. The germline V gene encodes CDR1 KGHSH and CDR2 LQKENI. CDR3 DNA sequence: TGTGCCAGCTCACCACCAGGGCAGCTCTATGGCTACACCTTC. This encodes CASSPPGQLYGYTF. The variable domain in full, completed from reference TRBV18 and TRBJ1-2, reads NAGVMQNPRHLVRRRGQEARLRCSPMKGHSHVYWYRQLPEEGLKFMVYLQKENIIDESGMPKERFSAEFPKEGPSILRIQQVVRGDSAAYFCASSPPGQLYGYTFGSGTRLTVV.

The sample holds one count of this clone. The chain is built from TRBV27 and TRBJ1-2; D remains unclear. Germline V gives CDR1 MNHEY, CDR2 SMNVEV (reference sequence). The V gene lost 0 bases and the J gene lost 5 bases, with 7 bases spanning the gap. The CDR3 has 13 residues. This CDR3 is CASSLSLGYGYTF. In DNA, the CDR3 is TGTGCCAGCAGTTTATCGTTGGGATATGGCTACACCTTC.

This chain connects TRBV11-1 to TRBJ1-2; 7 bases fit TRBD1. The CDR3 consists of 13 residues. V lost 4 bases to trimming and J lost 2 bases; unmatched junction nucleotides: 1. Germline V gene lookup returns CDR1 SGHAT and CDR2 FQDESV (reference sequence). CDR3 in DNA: TGTGCCAGCAGCTCGGGACAGAACTATGGCTACACCTTC. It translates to CASSSGQNYGYTF.

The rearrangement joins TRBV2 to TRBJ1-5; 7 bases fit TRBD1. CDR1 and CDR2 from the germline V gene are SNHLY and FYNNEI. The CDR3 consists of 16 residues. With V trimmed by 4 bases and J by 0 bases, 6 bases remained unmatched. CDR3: CASSVQGVYSNQPQHF. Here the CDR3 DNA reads TGTGCCAGCAGTGTGCAGGGGGTATATAGCAATCAGCCCCAGCATTTT.

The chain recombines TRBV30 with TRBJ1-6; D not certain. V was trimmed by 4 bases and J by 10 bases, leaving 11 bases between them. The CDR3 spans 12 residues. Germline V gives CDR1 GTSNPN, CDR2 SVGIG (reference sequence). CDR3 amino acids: CAWKVAGSPLHF. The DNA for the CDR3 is TGTGCCTGGAAAGTCGCTGGGTCACCCCTCCACTTT.

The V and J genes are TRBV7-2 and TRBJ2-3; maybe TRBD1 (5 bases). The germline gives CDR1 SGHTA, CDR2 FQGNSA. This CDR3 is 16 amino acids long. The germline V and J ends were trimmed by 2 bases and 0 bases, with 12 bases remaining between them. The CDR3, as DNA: TGTGCCAGCAGCTTATCAGCCAGGGCAAGCACAGATACGCAGTATTTT. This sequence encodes CASSLSARASTDTQYF. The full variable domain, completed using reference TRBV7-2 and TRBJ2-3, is GAGVSQSPSNKVTEKGKDVELRCDPISGHTALYWYRQSLGQGLEFLIYFQGNSAPDKSGLPSDRFSAERTGGSVSTLTIQRTQQEDSAVYLCASSLSARASTDTQYFGPGTRLTVL.

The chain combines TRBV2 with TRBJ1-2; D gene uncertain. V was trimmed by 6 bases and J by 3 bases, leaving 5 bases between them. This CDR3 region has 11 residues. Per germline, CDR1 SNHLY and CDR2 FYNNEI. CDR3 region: CASRGHYGYTF. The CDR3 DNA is TGTGCCAGCAGAGGACACTATGGCTACACCTTC.

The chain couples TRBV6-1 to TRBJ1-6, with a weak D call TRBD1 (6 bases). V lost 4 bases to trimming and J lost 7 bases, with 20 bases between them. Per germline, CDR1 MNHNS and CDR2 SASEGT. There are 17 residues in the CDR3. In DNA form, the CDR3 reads TGTGCCAGCAGTGTAACCCCCGGACAGCTATTAAATTCACCCCTCCACTTT. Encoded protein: CASSVTPGQLLNSPLHF.

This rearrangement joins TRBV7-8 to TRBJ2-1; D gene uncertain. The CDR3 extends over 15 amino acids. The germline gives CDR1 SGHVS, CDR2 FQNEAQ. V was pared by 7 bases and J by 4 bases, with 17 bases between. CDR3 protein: CASTLTNLAYNEQFF. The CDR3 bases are TGTGCCAGCACCCTGACCAACCTTGCGTACAATGAGCAGTTCTTC.

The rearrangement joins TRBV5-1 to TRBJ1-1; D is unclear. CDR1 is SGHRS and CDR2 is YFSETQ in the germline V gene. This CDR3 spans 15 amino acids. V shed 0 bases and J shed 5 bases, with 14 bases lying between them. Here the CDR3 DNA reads TGCGCCAGCAGCTTGGGTAGGGCTGTGTGGACTGAAGCTTTCTTT. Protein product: CASSLGRAVWTEAFF.